This TCR beta chain originates from a study of shared clonotypes between healthy human individuals. As for the study in general: Sampling drew on donors who were a couple of women and a few men aged 18 to 49.

General study results and limits: Generally, naive subsets (rather than memory subsets) showed larger estimated richness.

With regard to this clone: Its specificity is unknown.

Genomic DNA (from each subset) was split evenly across several immunoSEQ plates. The protocol was immunoSEQ multiplex PCR, while the TCRdb copy is restricted to in-frame clones and leaves out a portion. The table shows about 2,100,000 clones, with about 92% occurring only once. Positively selected for CCR7, the CD45RO-negative cells used as naive CD8 cells excluded terminally differentiated effector memory CD45RA+ cells. The receptor's source is a young man in good health. Some clones in this sample may be carry-over from other donors' samples. Sequenced sample: naive CD8+ T cells from PBMCs.

The CDR3 here is CASSLADLQGALDYNEQFF. The CDR3 DNA sequence: TGTGCCAGCAGCTTAGCCGATTTACAGGGGGCGTTGGACTACAATGAGCAGTTCTTC. The gene calls are TRBV7-9 and TRBJ2-1, with 9 bases matching TRBD1. This CDR3 comprises 19 residues. Germline V gene data show CDR1 as SEHNR and CDR2 as FQNEAQ (reference sequence). The junction had 12 bases not matched to a gene; V was cut back by 0 bases and J by 3 bases.